The clone carrying this T cell receptor (beta chain) showed up many times. Antigen: not known. Each CDR3 protein is one row after TCRdb ran MiXCR on the reads. The repertoire holds 250,000 or so distinct CDR3 sequences, about 15% seen once, with roughly 45% in the top ten. These data originate in a study of T cell repertoires in cytomegalovirus infection. Study at large: CMV infection and matching HLA type were both indicated by public TCR beta signatures. Findings and caveats of the study: HLA-C-restricted TCR beta clonotypes specific for CMV led the ex vivo response. The study identified carriers of CMV plus the relevant HLA from cumulative public TCR beta family frequency.

Germline CDR1 SEHNR, CDR2 FQNEAQ (reference sequence). The CDR3 spans 13 residues. V lost 2 bases to trimming and J lost 3 bases, with 7 bases between them. Sequenced input: CD8+ T cells from PBMCs. The receptor was derived from a human donor in good health (CMV status not recorded). Some clones in this sample may be carry-over from other donors' samples. V is TRBV7-9 and J is TRBJ2-5; D possibly corresponds to TRBD2 (6 bases). DNA of the CDR3: TGTGCCAGCAGCTTACGCGGGGAAGAGACCCAGTACTTC. As protein: CASSLRGEETQYF.